This entry lists 26 T cell receptor beta chains sequenced from one sample in a study of blood T cells in healthy people across ages. A J-beta primer mix and a sample-barcoded 5' primer were used in a second PCR of about 7 to 12 cycles. One entry per CDR3 protein results from TCRdb running MiXCR on the 5' RACE reads. The sample gives some 1.8 million distinct CDR3 sequences, 39% of which show up once; 23% is in the top ten. Sequencing was carried out using blood. These receptors were collected from a human donor in good health.

The chain has TRBV5-1 and TRBJ1-2; D remains ambiguous. Trimming removed 1 base at V and 4 bases at J, with 11 bases between. The CDR3 length is 14 residues. Germline-derived CDR1 and CDR2 are SGHRS and YFSETQ. For the CDR3, the DNA is TGCGCCAGCAGCTTGACGAGGACTAGCTATGGCTACACCTTC. Translating it yields CASSLTRTSYGYTF.

The chain joins TRBV28 to TRBJ2-1; 11 positions agree with TRBD2. Germline loops: CDR1 MDHEN, CDR2 SYDVKM. The CDR3 extends over 13 amino acids. After removal of 6 bases from V and 10 bases from J, the junction contained 5 bases not matched to a gene. The chain's CDR3 is CASRLAGAREQFF. The CDR3 DNA reads as TGTGCCAGCAGACTAGCGGGGGCTCGGGAGCAGTTCTTC.

This clonotype came up a few times. CDR3 bases: TGCAGCGTCCACGAGGGGACCCAGTACTTC. Translation: CSVHEGTQYF. V and J are TRBV29-1 and TRBJ2-5; D may be TRBD2 (5 bases). CDR3 size: 10 residues. Germline lookup yields CDR1 SQVTM and CDR2 ANQGSEA. The V end lost 6 bases, the J end lost 7 bases, and 9 bases lay between the germline ends.

This sequence joins TRBV12-3 or TRBV12-4 and TRBJ1-5; D ambiguous. V dropped 1 base and J dropped 9 bases, with 10 bases sitting between them. This CDR3 spans 13 amino acids. The CDR3 DNA sequence: TGTGCCAGCAGTTTAGAGCCAAGTCTGCCCCAGCATTTT. Translated, it gives CASSLEPSLPQHF.

This clonotype was picked up a small number of times. The chain carries TRBV29-1 and TRBJ2-7; possibly TRBD1 for D (6 bases). This CDR3 is built from 11 residues. The germline gives CDR1 SQVTM, CDR2 ANQGSEA. V was shortened by 5 bases and J by 4 bases, with 9 bases between the two germline ends. Here the CDR3 DNA reads TGCAGCGTTAGGGACATTTACGAGCAGTACTTC. Protein sequence: CSVRDIYEQYF.

This clonotype has more than one count but fewer than ten. The chain links TRBV6-1 to TRBJ2-5, with D unresolved. The V gene's germline CDR1 is MNHNS and CDR2 SASEGT. The germline V and J ends were trimmed by 2 bases and 5 bases, with 12 bases remaining between them. The CDR3 length is 14 residues. Here the CDR3 DNA reads TGTGCCAGCAGTGAAACCCAAGTTGGTGAGACCCAGTACTTC. Amino acids: CASSETQVGETQYF.

This chain uses TRBV20-1 with TRBJ1-5; possibly TRBD1 for D (5 bases). V lost 0 bases and J 7 bases, leaving 16 bases between the germline ends. The CDR3 runs 15 residues. The germline CDR1 and CDR2 sequences are DFQATT and SNEGSKA (reference sequence). In DNA, the CDR3 is TGCAGTGCTAGAGATAGGAGAGGGGTGGACCAGCCCCAGCATTTT. Translated: CSARDRRGVDQPQHF.

The V gene is TRBV2, the J gene TRBJ2-7, with a tentative D call TRBD2 (5 bases). Germline V gene sequence: CDR1 SNHLY, CDR2 FYNNEI. Trimming pared 8 bases from V and 5 bases from J, leaving 7 bases between. CDR3 length: 10 amino acids. For the CDR3, the DNA is TGTGCCAGCTGGCGGGACGAGCAGTACTTC. This encodes CASWRDEQYF.

The chain carries TRBV4-3 and TRBJ2-5; weak D call: TRBD1 (6 bases). The J call is doubtful: the DNA matches TRBJ2-7 better. This CDR3 is built from 15 residues. The germline gives CDR1 LGHNA, CDR2 YSLEER. The CDR3 DNA sequence: TGCGCCAGCAGCCAAGAGGACAGATTCACCTACGAGCAGTACTTC. Translated, it gives CASSQEDRFTYEQYF.

This chain joins TRBV7-2 and TRBJ2-6, with D uncertain. Germline CDR1 is SGHTA and CDR2 is FQGNSA. Trimming shortened V by 2 bases and J by 1 base, and 9 bases separated the two germline ends. The CDR3 length is 16 residues. The CDR3 sequence: CASSLKATSGANVLTF. The CDR3 DNA is TGTGCCAGCAGCTTAAAGGCTACATCTGGGGCCAACGTCCTGACTTTC.

This sequence joins TRBV6-1 and TRBJ2-7; weak D call: TRBD2 (6 bases). V lost 5 bases, J lost 5 bases, and 10 bases lay in between. The CDR3 is made up of 12 amino acids. CDR1 and CDR2 (germline): MNHNS, SASEGT. The CDR3 nucleotides are TGTGCCAGCAGTCTGGACTACAACGAGCAGTACTTC. Its translation: CASSLDYNEQYF.

This clonotype was seen only a few times. The chain employs TRBV5-8 and TRBJ1-2, with D maybe TRBD1 (6 bases). The CDR3 extends over 13 amino acids. The ends were cut back, 4 bases at V and 8 bases at J, with 15 bases in the middle. Per germline, CDR1 SGHTS and CDR2 YDEGEE. The CDR3 protein is CASSRDTINGYTF. CDR3 sequence (DNA): TGTGCCAGCAGCCGGGACACCATAAACGGCTACACCTTC.

This clonotype was counted between two and nine times. The chain couples TRBV7-6 to TRBJ2-1; tentatively, D is TRBD2 (6 bases). From germline, CDR1 is SGHVS and CDR2 FNYEAQ. V was trimmed by 2 bases and J by 10 bases, leaving 15 bases between them. CDR3 length equals 14 residues. The CDR3 nucleotides read TGTGCCAGCAGCTTATGGGAACTCACTAGCGAGCAGTTCTTC. This translates into CASSLWELTSEQFF.

Details on this clonotype: A read error may produce the germline difference seen at one junction end. The J gene is TRBJ1-2, the V gene TRBV15; no reliable D call. The length of the CDR3 is 15 residues. The germline CDR1 and CDR2 sequences are LNHNV and YYDKDF (reference sequence). CDR3 coding DNA: TGTGCCACCAGCAGAACCGCCGCAGAACCCAATGGCCACACCTTC. Its protein product is CATSRTAAEPNGHTF.

This clonotype was seen a handful of times. The rearrangement joins TRBV3-1 to TRBJ2-5; D uncertain. The V and J ends lost 0 bases and 4 bases respectively, with 18 bases between them. Germline lookup yields CDR1 LGHDT and CDR2 YNNKEL (reference sequence). This CDR3 has 17 amino acids. CDR3 bases: TGTGCCAGCAGCCAAGATAATCCGGTGGAGACCCCAGAGACCCAGTACTTC. This gives the protein CASSQDNPVETPETQYF.

This clonotype was seen ten or more times. The chain combines TRBV28 with TRBJ2-5; no reliable D call. Germline V gives CDR1 MDHEN, CDR2 SYDVKM. Trimming shortened V by 6 bases and J by 2 bases, and 10 bases separated the two germline ends. The CDR3 is made up of 13 amino acids. The DNA for the CDR3 is TGTGCCAGCAGAGAGACACCACAAGAGACCCAGTACTTC. Protein product: CASRETPQETQYF.

On this clonotype: Given the absence of the conserved phenylalanine or tryptophan at the CDR3 end, a read error is likely. This chain joins TRBV2 and TRBJ2-5; 7 bases agree with TRBD2. The CDR3 runs 14 residues. Germline lookup yields CDR1 SNHLY and CDR2 FYNNEI. Trimming took 7 bases from V and 2 from J; bases not matched to a gene: 7. CDR3 bases: TGTGCCAGCATTGGACCAGCGGGGCAAGAGACCCAGTACTGC. Translating it yields CASIGPAGQETQYC.

The chain has TRBV7-2 and TRBJ2-5, with TRBD2 matching over 12 bases. The end of the DNA fits TRBJ2-7 better, so the J call may be wrong. Germline V lookup: CDR1 SGHTA, CDR2 FQGNSA. The CDR3 consists of 15 residues. The CDR3 sequence: CASSLTSGGWSEQYF. The CDR3 DNA sequence: TGTGCCAGCAGCTTGACTAGCGGGGGTTGGAGCGAGCAGTACTTC.

This clonotype was picked up many times. This chain connects TRBV7-9 to TRBJ2-1; 9 bases are a match to TRBD2. The trim removed 7 bases at V and 1 base at J, leaving 8 bases unmatched. There are 16 residues in the CDR3. Germline-derived CDR1 and CDR2 are SEHNR and FQNEAQ (reference sequence). Here the CDR3 reads CASNPSGGRSYNEQFF. The CDR3 DNA is TGTGCCAGCAACCCAAGCGGGGGGCGATCCTACAATGAGCAGTTCTTC.

The chain has TRBV4-3 and TRBJ1-2; 9 bases are a match to TRBD1. In germline, CDR1 is LGHNA, CDR2 YSLEER. There are 15 residues in the CDR3. Unmatched junction bases numbered 5, after V lost 1 base and J lost 5 bases. CDR3 nucleotide sequence: TGCGCCAGCAGCCAAGTTGGGACAGGGTCATATGGCTACACCTTC. It yields the protein CASSQVGTGSYGYTF.

This clonotype was counted once. CDR3 DNA: TGCAGTGCTAGAGCCCCTGATGAAAAACTGTTTTTT. It yields the protein CSARAPDEKLFF. The V call is TRBV20-1, the J call TRBJ1-4, with unresolved D. V shed 1 base and J shed 6 bases, with 6 bases lying between them. The germline gives CDR1 DFQATT, CDR2 SNEGSKA (reference sequence). The CDR3 consists of 12 residues.

V is TRBV20-1 and J is TRBJ1-2; tentative D call: TRBD1 (6 bases). Germline lookup yields CDR1 DFQATT and CDR2 SNEGSKA (reference sequence). This CDR3 contains 13 residues. Between the trimmed V and J ends, which lost 2 bases and 4 bases, there was a span of 11 bases. The DNA of the CDR3 is TGCAGTGCTAGAAGGGGGGGTGGCTATGGCTACACCTTC. This sequence encodes CSARRGGGYGYTF.

This clonotype has just a few counts. The gene calls are TRBV6-8 and TRBJ1-6; D not certain. This CDR3 has 15 amino acids. The germline V gene encodes CDR1 MNHGY and CDR2 SAAAGT. V gave up 2 bases and J gave up 8 bases, with 13 bases separating them. The CDR3 reads CASSYPTPWDSPLHF. In DNA form, the CDR3 reads TGTGCCAGCAGTTACCCGACACCTTGGGATTCACCCCTCCACTTT.

This clonotype was seen only a few times. The chain employs TRBV2 and TRBJ2-4; the D gene is possibly TRBD2 (7 bases). Trimming cost V 6 bases and J 13 bases, with 19 bases left between them. Germline V gene lookup returns CDR1 SNHLY and CDR2 FYNNEI. The CDR3 contains 13 residues. In nucleotides, the CDR3 is TGTGCCAGCAGCTTGGGGGGGCCTCGGGAGCAGTACTTC. It yields the protein CASSLGGPREQYF.

In this sample, this clonotype turned up a few times. V gene TRBV5-5 combines with J gene TRBJ1-2; D not certain. V dropped 4 bases and J dropped 6 bases, with 10 bases sitting between them. The germline V gene encodes CDR1 SGHKS and CDR2 YYEKEE (reference sequence). The CDR3 runs to 12 residues. In DNA form, the CDR3 reads TGTGCCAGCAGCCCCGGATTGAATGGCTACACCTTC. Translation: CASSPGLNGYTF.

This chain connects TRBV7-2 to TRBJ2-7; TRBD1 might be the D (5 bases). Germline values: CDR1 SGHTA, CDR2 FQGNSA. This CDR3 is built from 16 residues. The germline V and J ends were trimmed by 0 bases and 1 base, with 13 bases remaining between them. The CDR3 coding sequence is TGTGCCAGCAGCTTAGCTCGAGGCTCAGGGTCCTACGAGCAGTACTTC. This codes for CASSLARGSGSYEQYF. Full variable domain (missing parts from reference TRBV7-2 and TRBJ2-7): GAGVSQSPSNKVTEKGKDVELRCDPISGHTALYWYRQSLGQGLEFLIYFQGNSAPDKSGLPSDRFSAERTGGSVSTLTIQRTQQEDSAVYLCASSLARGSGSYEQYFGPGTRLTVT.